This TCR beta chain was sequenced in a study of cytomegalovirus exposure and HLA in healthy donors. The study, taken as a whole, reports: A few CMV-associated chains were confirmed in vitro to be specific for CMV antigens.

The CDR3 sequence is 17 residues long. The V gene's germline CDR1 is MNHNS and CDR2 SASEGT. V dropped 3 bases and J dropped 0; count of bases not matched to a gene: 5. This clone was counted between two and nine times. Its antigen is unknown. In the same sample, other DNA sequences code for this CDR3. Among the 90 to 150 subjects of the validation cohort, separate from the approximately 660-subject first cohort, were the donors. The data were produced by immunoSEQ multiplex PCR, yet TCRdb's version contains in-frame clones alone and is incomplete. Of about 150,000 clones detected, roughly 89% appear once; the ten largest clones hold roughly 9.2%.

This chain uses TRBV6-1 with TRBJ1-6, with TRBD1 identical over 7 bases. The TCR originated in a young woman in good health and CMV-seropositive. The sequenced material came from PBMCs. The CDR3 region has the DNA TGTGCCAGCAGTGAGTCAGGGGGTAGCTCCTATAATTCACCCCTCCACTTT. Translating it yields CASSESGGSSYNSPLHF.